This TCR beta chain was observed in a study of neurological immune-mediated disorders. In its sample, this clonotype was seen many times. Each CDR3 protein gets one entry after TCRdb re-called the 5' RACE reads with MiXCR. The sample carries about 53,000 distinct CDR3 sequences, about 9% recorded once. The CDR3 covers 15 residues. The ends were cut back, 1 base at V and 0 bases at J, with 10 bases in the middle. Germline V lookup: CDR1 ENHRY, CDR2 SYGVKD. Stated time point: longitudinal time-point 1 (baseline). This chain links TRBV10-3 with TRBJ2-7, with D unclear. Sequencing input: PBMCs. The TCR was taken from a woman aged 35 to 49 in good health. As DNA, the CDR3 is TGTGCCATCAGTGAGTTAACAGTGGCCTCCTACGAGCAGTACTTC. Encoded protein: CAISELTVASYEQYF.